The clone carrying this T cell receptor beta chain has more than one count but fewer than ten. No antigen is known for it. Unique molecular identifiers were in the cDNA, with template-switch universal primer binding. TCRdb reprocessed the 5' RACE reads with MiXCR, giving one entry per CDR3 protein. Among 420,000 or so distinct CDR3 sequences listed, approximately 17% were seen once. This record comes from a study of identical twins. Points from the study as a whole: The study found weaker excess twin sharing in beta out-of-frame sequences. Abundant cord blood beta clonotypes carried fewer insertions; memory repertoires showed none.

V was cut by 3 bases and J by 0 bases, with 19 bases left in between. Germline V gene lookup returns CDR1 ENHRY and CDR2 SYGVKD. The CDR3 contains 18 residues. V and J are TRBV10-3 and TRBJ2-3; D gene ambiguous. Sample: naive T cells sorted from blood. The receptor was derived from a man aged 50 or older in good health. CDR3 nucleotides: TGTGCCATCAGTGAAGTCGAAGGGTTCATTTCTAGCACAGATACGCAGTATTTT. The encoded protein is CAISEVEGFISSTDTQYF.